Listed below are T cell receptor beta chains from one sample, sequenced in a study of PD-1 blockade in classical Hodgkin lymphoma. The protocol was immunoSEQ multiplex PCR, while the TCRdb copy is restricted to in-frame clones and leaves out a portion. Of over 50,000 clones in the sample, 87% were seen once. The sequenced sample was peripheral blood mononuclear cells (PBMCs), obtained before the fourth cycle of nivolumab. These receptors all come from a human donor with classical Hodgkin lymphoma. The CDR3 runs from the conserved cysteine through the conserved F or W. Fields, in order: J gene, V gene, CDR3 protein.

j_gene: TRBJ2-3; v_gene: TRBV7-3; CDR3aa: CASSTGAKQSTDTQYF
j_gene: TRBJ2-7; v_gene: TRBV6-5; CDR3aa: CASSYLRTGIPYEQYF
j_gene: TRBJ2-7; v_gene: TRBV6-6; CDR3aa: CASSNPHAQGDEQYF
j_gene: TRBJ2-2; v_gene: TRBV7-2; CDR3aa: CASSLYISNTGELFF
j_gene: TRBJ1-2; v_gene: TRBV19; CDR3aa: CASSIEAGYGYTF
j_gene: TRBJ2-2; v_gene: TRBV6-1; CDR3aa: CASREQVGLAGASDTGELFF
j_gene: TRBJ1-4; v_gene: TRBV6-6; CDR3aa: CASSYRGTGEKLFF
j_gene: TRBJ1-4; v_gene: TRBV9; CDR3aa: CASSVRITPGTANEKLFF
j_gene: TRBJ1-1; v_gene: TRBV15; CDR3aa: CATGGKVSMNTEAFF
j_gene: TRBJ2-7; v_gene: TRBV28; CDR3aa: CASGRGGQAYEQYF
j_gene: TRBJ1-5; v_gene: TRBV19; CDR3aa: CASRSRDVYSNQPQHF
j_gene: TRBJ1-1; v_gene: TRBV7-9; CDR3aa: CASSLDPGGSEAFF
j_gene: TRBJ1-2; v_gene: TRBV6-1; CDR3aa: CASSRGQGYGYTF
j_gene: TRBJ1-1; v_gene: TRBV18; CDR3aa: CASSRGQGDTEAFF
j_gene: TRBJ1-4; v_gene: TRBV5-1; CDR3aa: CASSPQGGTNEKLFF
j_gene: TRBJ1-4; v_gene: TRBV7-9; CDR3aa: CASSLGQGENEKLFF
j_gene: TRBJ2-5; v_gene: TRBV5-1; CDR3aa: CASSLSGSSETQYF
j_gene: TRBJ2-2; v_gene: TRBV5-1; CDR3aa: CASAGGPNTGELFF
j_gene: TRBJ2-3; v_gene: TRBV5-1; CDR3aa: CASSLPTTAGGSTDTQYF